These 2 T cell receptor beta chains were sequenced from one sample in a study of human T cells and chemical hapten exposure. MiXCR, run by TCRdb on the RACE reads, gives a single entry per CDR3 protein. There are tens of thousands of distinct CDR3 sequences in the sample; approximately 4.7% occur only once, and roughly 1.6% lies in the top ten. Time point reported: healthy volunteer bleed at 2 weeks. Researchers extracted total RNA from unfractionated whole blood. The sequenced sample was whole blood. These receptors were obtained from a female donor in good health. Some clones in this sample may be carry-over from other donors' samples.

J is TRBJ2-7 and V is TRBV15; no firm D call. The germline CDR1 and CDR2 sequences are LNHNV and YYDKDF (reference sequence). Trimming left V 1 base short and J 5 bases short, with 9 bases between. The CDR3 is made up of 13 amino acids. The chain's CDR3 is CATSRAAGHEQYF. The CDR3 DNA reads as TGTGCCACCAGCAGAGCGGCCGGGCACGAGCAGTACTTC.

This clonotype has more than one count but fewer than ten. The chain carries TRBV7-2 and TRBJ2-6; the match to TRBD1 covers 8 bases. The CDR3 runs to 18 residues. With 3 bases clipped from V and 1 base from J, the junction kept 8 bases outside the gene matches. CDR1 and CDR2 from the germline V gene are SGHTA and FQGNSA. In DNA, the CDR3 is TGTGCCAGCAGCTTGGAAGGACAGGGAATATCTGGGGCCAACGTCCTGACTTTC. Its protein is CASSLEGQGISGANVLTF. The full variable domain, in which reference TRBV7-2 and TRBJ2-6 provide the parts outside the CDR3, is GAGVSQSPSNKVTEKGKDVELRCDPISGHTALYWYRQSLGQGLEFLIYFQGNSAPDKSGLPSDRFSAERTGGSVSTLTIQRTQQEDSAVYLCASSLEGQGISGANVLTFGAGSRLTVL.